A selection of T cell receptor beta chains follows, all from one sample in a study of T cells in Graves' hyperthyroidism and ophthalmopathy. TCRdb reprocessed the multiplex PCR reads with MiXCR, giving one entry per CDR3 protein. The sample lists some 400,000 distinct CDR3 sequences; approximately 12% were seen once. Input material: blood. These receptors were taken from a man aged 30 to 45 with Graves' hyperthyroidism that later progressed to Graves' ophthalmopathy. CDR3s include the opening cysteine and the closing phenylalanine or tryptophan. D genes are given only for firm matches. A row's size may be missing; if present it is once, few, many or a size class.

j_call: TRBJ2-3
clone_size: many
d_call: .
v_call: TRBV30
cdr3_aa: CAWSFSTDTQYF
cdr3_nt: TGTGCCTGGAGTTTCAGCACAGATACGCAGTATTTT

j_call: TRBJ2-5
clone_size: once
d_call: TRBD2
v_call: TRBV9
cdr3_aa: CASSVGAGESETQYF
cdr3_nt: TGTGCCAGCAGCGTAGGGGCGGGGGAGAGTGAGACCCAGTACTTC

j_call: TRBJ1-5
clone_size: many
d_call: .
v_call: TRBV9
cdr3_aa: CASGSSSNQPQHF
cdr3_nt: TGTGCCAGCGGCAGTAGTAGCAATCAGCCCCAGCATTTT

j_call: TRBJ2-5
clone_size: .
d_call: .
v_call: TRBV29-1
cdr3_aa: CSVGQRQETQYF
cdr3_nt: TGCAGCGTCGGACAGAGGCAAGAGACCCAGTACTTC

j_call: TRBJ2-5
clone_size: many
d_call: .
v_call: TRBV12-3/TRBV12-4
cdr3_aa: CASSLRGALETQYF
cdr3_nt: TGTGCCAGCAGTTTAAGGGGAGCTTTGGAGACCCAGTACTTC

j_call: TRBJ1-2
clone_size: many
d_call: .
v_call: TRBV11-2
cdr3_aa: CASSLVIGEEYTF
cdr3_nt: TGTGCCAGCAGCTTAGTTATAGGGGAGGAATACACCTTC

j_call: TRBJ1-1
clone_size: few
d_call: .
v_call: TRBV24-1
cdr3_aa: CATSLGTEAFF
cdr3_nt: TGTGCCACCAGTCTGGGCACTGAAGCTTTCTTT

j_call: TRBJ1-2
clone_size: few
d_call: TRBD1
v_call: TRBV18
cdr3_aa: CASSHSGTDYGYTF
cdr3_nt: TGTGCCAGCTCACACTCCGGGACAGACTATGGCTACACCTTC

j_call: TRBJ2-5
clone_size: many
d_call: .
v_call: TRBV24-1
cdr3_aa: CATSGGDIQQETQYF
cdr3_nt: TGTGCCACCAGTGGGGGGGACATCCAACAAGAGACCCAGTACTTC

j_call: TRBJ1-5
clone_size: many
d_call: .
v_call: TRBV11-2
cdr3_aa: CASSLDQRTVQPQHF
cdr3_nt: TGTGCCAGCAGCTTAGATCAGAGGACAGTCCAGCCCCAGCATTTT

j_call: TRBJ2-3
clone_size: few
d_call: .
v_call: TRBV14
cdr3_aa: CASSPSLAWDTQYF
cdr3_nt: TGTGCCAGCAGCCCCAGTTTAGCATGGGATACGCAGTATTTT

j_call: TRBJ1-4
clone_size: many
d_call: TRBD1
v_call: TRBV29-1
cdr3_aa: CSVSRGPDEKLFF
cdr3_nt: TGCAGCGTTAGCAGGGGGCCGGATGAAAAACTGTTTTTT

j_call: TRBJ1-5
clone_size: many
d_call: .
v_call: TRBV12-3/TRBV12-4
cdr3_aa: CASSAVGGLGNQPQHF
cdr3_nt: TGTGCCAGCAGTGCTGTGGGGGGGCTTGGCAATCAGCCCCAGCATTTT

j_call: TRBJ2-7
clone_size: many
d_call: TRBD1
v_call: TRBV2
cdr3_aa: CASSESYGQGIYEQYF
cdr3_nt: TGTGCCAGCAGTGAAAGCTATGGACAGGGAATCTACGAGCAGTACTTC

j_call: TRBJ2-5
clone_size: many
d_call: TRBD1
v_call: TRBV28
cdr3_aa: CASRPRQGWGETQYF
cdr3_nt: TGTGCCAGCAGACCCAGACAGGGGTGGGGAGAGACCCAGTACTTC

j_call: TRBJ2-3
clone_size: .
d_call: TRBD2
v_call: TRBV27
cdr3_aa: CASSLLQRGLDTQYF
cdr3_nt: TGTGCCAGCAGTTTATTGCAGCGGGGCCTCGATACGCAGTATTTT

j_call: TRBJ2-3
clone_size: many
d_call: TRBD1
v_call: TRBV28
cdr3_aa: CASSPRGQGYTDTQYF
cdr3_nt: TGTGCCAGCAGCCCCCGGGGACAGGGATACACAGATACGCAGTATTTT

j_call: TRBJ1-4
clone_size: many
d_call: TRBD1
v_call: TRBV20-1
cdr3_aa: CSAYRDRGLFGKLFF
cdr3_nt: TGCAGTGCTTACCGGGACAGGGGGCTTTTTGGAAAACTGTTTTTT

j_call: TRBJ2-7
clone_size: many
d_call: TRBD1
v_call: TRBV7-9
cdr3_aa: CASRGGQGYEQYF
cdr3_nt: TGTGCCAGCAGGGGAGGACAGGGTTACGAGCAGTACTTC

j_call: TRBJ2-3
clone_size: many
d_call: TRBD2
v_call: TRBV7-8
cdr3_aa: CASSSTLLMGLAGGPADTQYF
cdr3_nt: TGTGCCAGCAGCTCTACCCTCTTAATGGGACTAGCGGGGGGGCCTGCAGATACGCAGTATTTT

j_call: TRBJ2-7
clone_size: many
d_call: .
v_call: TRBV29-1
cdr3_aa: CSVPWDGEQYF
cdr3_nt: TGCAGCGTTCCGTGGGACGGCGAGCAGTACTTC

j_call: TRBJ2-7
clone_size: many
d_call: TRBD1
v_call: TRBV7-9
cdr3_aa: CASSSWGQLSSYEQYF
cdr3_nt: TGTGCCAGCAGCTCTTGGGGACAGCTGTCTTCCTACGAGCAGTACTTC

j_call: TRBJ2-1
clone_size: few
d_call: TRBD1
v_call: TRBV9
cdr3_aa: CASSEGETGDKQFF
cdr3_nt: TGTGCCAGCAGCGAGGGAGAGACAGGGGATAAGCAGTTCTTC

j_call: TRBJ2-7
clone_size: few
d_call: .
v_call: TRBV6-1
cdr3_aa: CASSLRSPYEQYF
cdr3_nt: TGTGCCAGCAGTCTGCGTTCCCCCTACGAGCAGTACTTC

j_call: TRBJ2-2
clone_size: .
d_call: TRBD1
v_call: TRBV30
cdr3_aa: CAWSGQGAGELFF
cdr3_nt: TGTGCCTGGAGTGGACAGGGCGCCGGGGAGCTGTTTTTT

j_call: TRBJ2-7
clone_size: many
d_call: .
v_call: TRBV6-2/TRBV6-3
cdr3_aa: CASSYYRDTSYEQYF
cdr3_nt: TGTGCCAGCAGTTACTATCGTGACACGTCCTACGAGCAGTACTTC

j_call: TRBJ1-5
clone_size: .
d_call: .
v_call: TRBV6-6
cdr3_aa: CASSYPGTANQPQHF
cdr3_nt: TGTGCCAGCAGTTACCCCGGGACCGCAAATCAGCCCCAGCATTTT

j_call: TRBJ1-1
clone_size: many
d_call: .
v_call: TRBV30
cdr3_aa: CAWSVSRGTEAFF
cdr3_nt: TGTGCCTGGAGTGTATCCCGGGGGACTGAAGCTTTCTTT

j_call: TRBJ2-2
clone_size: .
d_call: TRBD2
v_call: TRBV12-3/TRBV12-4
cdr3_aa: CASTPLAGGHTGELFF
cdr3_nt: TGTGCCAGCACCCCACTAGCGGGGGGACACACCGGGGAGCTGTTTTTT

j_call: TRBJ2-5
clone_size: .
d_call: TRBD2
v_call: TRBV7-3
cdr3_aa: CASSITGTRQETQYF
cdr3_nt: TGTGCCAGCAGCATAACCGGGACTAGACAAGAGACCCAGTACTTC

j_call: TRBJ2-2
clone_size: many
d_call: .
v_call: TRBV20-1
cdr3_aa: CSASAGTANTGELFF
cdr3_nt: TGCAGTGCTAGCGCTGGGACTGCGAACACCGGGGAGCTGTTTTTT

j_call: TRBJ2-7
clone_size: .
d_call: TRBD2
v_call: TRBV5-1
cdr3_aa: CASSLRERGPYEQYF
cdr3_nt: TGCGCCAGCAGCTTGCGTGAGCGGGGGCCCTACGAACAGTACTTC

j_call: TRBJ2-1
clone_size: many
d_call: TRBD1
v_call: TRBV3-1
cdr3_aa: CASSQADRPPSYNEQFF
cdr3_nt: TGTGCCAGCAGCCAAGCGGACAGGCCCCCTTCCTACAATGAGCAGTTCTTC

j_call: TRBJ2-1
clone_size: few
d_call: TRBD2
v_call: TRBV7-6
cdr3_aa: CASSPIAGGQAINEQFF
cdr3_nt: TGTGCCAGCAGCCCAATAGCGGGGGGGCAGGCTATCAATGAGCAGTTCTTC

j_call: TRBJ2-7
clone_size: .
d_call: .
v_call: TRBV7-9
cdr3_aa: CASSLAQGFPYEQYF
cdr3_nt: TGTGCCAGCAGCTTAGCGCAAGGGTTCCCCTACGAGCAGTACTTC